This T cell receptor beta chain originates from a study of shared clonotypes between healthy human individuals. This clone was detected only a few times. Antigen: not known. General study findings and limits: Represented diversity, genetic and exposure-history alike, was limited by few donors.

The CDR3 contains 12 residues. Looked up from germline, CDR1 is SQVTM and CDR2 is ANQGSEA. Genomic DNA per cell subset filled all wells of several immunoSEQ plates. The unsorted PBMC replicate PCRs were performed with roughly 300 ng DNA, around 30,000 T cell genomes. Sequencing was performed on unsorted PBMC DNA using ten immunoSEQ deep assay plates. TCRdb's copy holds only in-frame clones and misses some; the assay was immunoSEQ multiplex PCR. The sample contains around 500,000 clones, over 65% of which appear only once. Sample: PBMCs. This receptor was identified in a woman in her thirties or forties in good health. Some clones in this sample may be carry-over from other donors' samples. This chain uses TRBV29-1 with TRBJ2-5, with a tentative D call TRBD1 (5 bases). The DNA end is more similar to TRBJ2-7, so the J call may be wrong. The CDR3 nucleotides read TGCAGCGTTGTTGGACAACCTTACGAGCAGTACTTC. Its translation: CSVVGQPYEQYF.